These 24 T cell receptor beta chains were all obtained from the same sample, sequenced in a study of tumor-infiltrating lymphocytes in primary liver carcinoma (dated by TCRdb to about 2017). Total RNA and DNA were co-extracted without cell sorting from 20-30 mg of bulk tissue using the AllPrep DNA/RNA mini kit. Sequencing instrument: Illumina HiSeq 2500. Starting from approximately 500 ng total RNA, TCRbeta-specific cDNA was produced by reverse transcription with a constant-region primer and ProtoScript II reverse transcriptase. TCRbeta libraries were built with three nested multiplex PCR rounds, a slightly modified ARM-PCR procedure. Each of the first two PCR rounds ran for around 10 cycles using multiplex TRBV1-TRBV30 forward primers together with a Cbeta reverse primer. TCRdb passed the public sequencing reads through fastp at Q25 and MiXCR, retaining productive beta sequences. Each entry merges the rows of one CDR3 protein and shows their most common DNA and genes. Counted in this sample were more than 75,000 distinct CDR3 sequences; more than 65% of them appeared once. The ten largest account for 15% to 20% of the sample.

Sequencing input: liver tumor tissue from sampling region 1. This sample's cell subset or site label indicates: tumor region T1, superior pole. The source is a man aged 40-55 years with primary liver carcinoma and hepatitis B virus infection.

In the case of this clonotype: This sequence may be a read error, since a much larger clone differs from it by one base. The chain uses TRBV30 and TRBJ2-3; 7 nucleotides match TRBD1. The J segment lost 4 bases and the V segment lost 7 bases, leaving 17 bases of the junction unmatched. CDR1 and CDR2 from the germline V gene are GTSNPN and SVGIG (reference sequence). There are 16 residues in the CDR3. CDR3 coding DNA: TGTGCCTTGAGAGCAATCGACAGGGCAAGGGCAGATACGCAGTATTTT. It codes for CALRAIDRARADTQYF.

This sequence joins TRBV11-2 and TRBJ2-7; no clear D. Germline assignment: CDR1 SGHAT and CDR2 FQNNGV. This CDR3 is 15 amino acids long. CDR3 in DNA: TGTACAATCACCCCCTTGGATGCGGCCCACTACGAGCAGTACTTC. It encodes CTITPLDAAHYEQYF.

The rearrangement joins TRBV19 to TRBJ2-1; 7 bases line up with TRBD2. This CDR3 is built from 13 residues. V shed 6 bases and J 9 bases; nucleotides not matched to a gene: 8. CDR1 LNHDA and CDR2 SQIVND come from the germline V gene (reference sequence). The CDR3: CASSPGREAEQFF. CDR3 coding DNA: TGTGCCAGTAGCCCCGGTCGGGAGGCTGAGCAGTTCTTC.

About this clonotype: A junction boundary mismatches the germline segment, possibly from a read error. This chain joins TRBV4-2 and TRBJ2-5, with 10 nucleotides matching TRBD2. The germline V gene encodes CDR1 LGHNA and CDR2 YNFKEQ. This CDR3 has 16 residues. The DNA for the CDR3 is TGTGCCAGCAACCAAAGGCTAGCGGGAGCGGGAGAGACCCAGTACTTC. This sequence encodes CASNQRLAGAGETQYF.

This chain links TRBV20-1 with TRBJ2-7, with 7 bases aligning to TRBD2. CDR1 is DFQATT, CDR2 SNEGSKA, per germline (reference sequence). After removal of 3 bases from V and 1 base from J, the junction contained 9 bases not matched to a gene. This CDR3 is built from 15 residues. This chain's CDR3 is CSARTATSKSYEQYF. The CDR3 nucleotides read TGCAGTGCTAGGACAGCGACTAGCAAGTCCTACGAGCAGTACTTC.

With regard to this clonotype: Since no conserved phenylalanine or tryptophan closes the CDR3, a read error is the likely cause. The rearrangement joins TRBV30 to TRBJ1-2, with a possible D match to TRBD1 (6 bases). The length of the CDR3 is 12 residues. CDR1 and CDR2 from the germline V gene are GTSNPN and SVGIG (reference sequence). The CDR3 reads CAWSGGQYDYTL. Written as DNA, the CDR3 is TGTGCCTGGAGTGGCGGACAGTATGACTACACCCTC.

Details on this clonotype: Mismatch with germline at one junction end may stem from a read error. This chain links TRBV6-1 with TRBJ2-7; 15 bases match TRBD2. Germline CDR1 MNHNS, CDR2 SASEGT. The CDR3 spans 15 residues. CDR3 in DNA: TGTGTCAGCAGTCGGGGACTAGCGGGAGGCTATGAGCAGTACTTC. It translates to CVSSRGLAGGYEQYF.

CDR3 DNA: TGTGCCAGCAGTTTGACCAGGGACTCTGGCACCCAGTACTTC. This translates into CASSLTRDSGTQYF. The chain couples TRBV12-3 or TRBV12-4 to TRBJ2-5; tentatively, D is TRBD2 (6 bases). The CDR3 has 14 residues. The V end lost 3 bases, the J end lost 8 bases, and 16 bases lay between the germline ends.

Comments on this clonotype: This may come from a read error, since a much larger clone is one base off. The missing conserved phenylalanine or tryptophan at the end of this CDR3 makes a read error likely. CDR3 coding DNA: TGCAGTGCGGAATCTAGTCTCGAGCAGTTCCTC. This translates into CSAESSLEQFL. This rearrangement joins TRBV20-1 to TRBJ2-1; unclear D gene. This CDR3 has 11 amino acids. Between the trimmed V and J ends, which lost 6 bases and 10 bases, there was a span of 13 bases. Looked up from germline, CDR1 is DFQATT and CDR2 is SNEGSKA (reference sequence).

As regards this clonotype: The junction departs from germline at one end; a sequencing error may be responsible. In DNA form, the CDR3 reads TGTGCCAGCAGTCGCAACTCGAGCACCGGGGATCTGTTTTTT. Amino acid sequence: CASSRNSSTGDLFF. The gene calls are TRBV12-3 or TRBV12-4 and TRBJ2-2; possibly TRBD2 for D (5 bases). This CDR3 region has 14 residues.

This clonotype appeared a few times. The gene calls are TRBV20-1 and TRBJ2-1; the D is unclear. CDR3 length: 11 amino acids. Germline V CDR1 and CDR2: DFQATT, SNEGSKA (reference sequence). The V gene lost 3 bases and the J gene lost 5 bases, with 5 bases spanning the gap. The CDR3 sequence is CSARSDNEQFF. As DNA, the CDR3 is TGCAGTGCTAGGAGTGACAATGAGCAGTTCTTC.

With regard to this clonotype: A clone one base away is much larger, so this may be a read error. The chain has TRBV7-9 and TRBJ1-6, with D possibly TRBD1 on 6 matching bases. The germline V gene encodes CDR1 SEHNR and CDR2 FQNEAQ (reference sequence). The CDR3 has 14 residues. The CDR3 region is CASSLSRGYSLLHF. The CDR3 coding sequence is TGTGCCAGCAGCTTAAGCAGGGGATATTCACTCCTCCACTTT.

This clonotype was seen just once. The junction and the germline gene differ at one end; a read error may be behind it. This chain connects TRBV7-9 to TRBJ2-7; 7 nucleotides align to TRBD2. The J call could be wrong; TRBJ2-1 is a better fit for the DNA end. The CDR3 loop spans 15 amino acids. CDR1 SEHNR and CDR2 FQNEAQ come from the germline V gene (reference sequence). The CDR3 nucleotides read TGTACCAGCAGCTTCTACGGCGGGGGTACCTACGAGCAGTTCTTC. It specifies CTSSFYGGGTYEQFF.

Notes on this clonotype: This may be a read error, as it is one base from a much larger clone. This chain joins TRBV2 and TRBJ2-3; 13 nucleotides match TRBD2. After removal of 10 bases from V and 6 bases from J, the junction contained 7 bases not matched to a gene. The CDR3 is 14 amino acids. Germline values: CDR1 SNHLY, CDR2 FYNNEI. In nucleotides, the CDR3 is TGTGCCAACACTCCGACTAGCGGGGGGGATACGCAGTATTTT. Its protein is CANTPTSGGDTQYF.

A remark on this clonotype: One end of the junction fails to match germline, which may point to a read error. The chain recombines TRBV7-9 with TRBJ1-4, with a tentative D call TRBD1 (6 bases). Looked up from germline, CDR1 is SEHNR and CDR2 is FQNEAQ (reference sequence). The length of the CDR3 is 16 residues. The CDR3 region has the DNA TGCGCCAGCAGCTTCGACTTGAACAGGGTCGGTGAAAAACTGTTTTTT. Its translation: CASSFDLNRVGEKLFF.

On this clonotype: At one boundary the junction diverges from the germline segment, which might be a read error. The chain carries TRBV13 and TRBJ2-7, with 12 bases that match TRBD2. The CDR3 runs to 16 residues. The germline gives CDR1 PRHDT, CDR2 FYEKMQ (reference sequence). The CDR3 region is CASGLAGLAGFNGQYF. The CDR3 DNA is TGTGCCAGCGGCTTGGCTGGACTAGCGGGATTTAACGGGCAGTACTTC.

The chain carries TRBV11-1 and TRBJ2-6, with D tentatively TRBD2 (6 bases). The CDR3 is made up of 19 amino acids. With 7 bases removed from V and 0 bases from J, the gap between germline ends came to 22 bases. CDR1 and CDR2 (germline): SGHAT, FQDESV (reference sequence). The CDR3 spells CASNPRGSGVRSGANVLTF. The CDR3 DNA follows: TGTGCCAGCAACCCCCGGGGGAGCGGTGTTCGCTCTGGGGCCAACGTCCTGACTTTC.

Many counts were recorded for this clonotype. The rearrangement uses TRBV7-9 and TRBJ2-1, with TRBD2 matching 11 bases. The germline V gene encodes CDR1 SEHNR and CDR2 FQNEAQ (reference sequence). J was trimmed by 0 bases and V by 2 bases; bases with no gene match: 6. CDR3 length: 18 residues. The CDR3 DNA follows: TGTGCCAGCAGCTTACGACTAGCGGGGCCCAGCTCCTACAATGAGCAGTTCTTC. Its translation: CASSLRLAGPSSYNEQFF.

Details on this clonotype: Its ends do not fully match the called genes, so a read error is possible. The genes are TRBV11-2 and TRBJ2-1, with D possibly being TRBD2 (5 bases). The CDR3 spans 14 residues. CDR1 is SGHAT and CDR2 is FQNNGV in the germline V gene. CDR3 in amino acids: CAGSLPLDYYEQFF. The CDR3 DNA sequence: TGTGCCGGCAGCTTACCTCTAGACTACTATGAGCAGTTCTTC.

This clonotype was observed a handful of times. This chain connects TRBV21-1 to TRBJ1-2. TRBV21-1 is a pseudogene segment. CDR3 size: 16 residues. The CDR3 DNA reads as TGTGCCAGCAGCAAAAGTGGAGAACACGGAGAAAGCGGCTACACCTTC. Translating gives CASSKSGEHGESGYTF.

V usage is TRBV20-1 and J usage is TRBJ2-2; TRBD1 agrees at 9 bases. J lost 5 bases, V lost 2 bases, and 3 bases had no gene match. This CDR3 is 14 amino acids long. Germline V gene data show CDR1 as DFQATT and CDR2 as SNEGSKA (reference sequence). The CDR3 coding sequence is TGCAGTGCTAGAACGGGACAGGGAACCGGGGAGCTGTTTTTT. This gives the protein CSARTGQGTGELFF.

In regard to this clonotype: A read error may account for a junction end that differs from germline. The rearrangement uses TRBV10-1 and TRBJ2-3, with D perhaps assigned TRBD1 or TRBD2 (5 bases each). From germline, CDR1 is WNHNN and CDR2 SYGVQD (reference sequence). The CDR3 runs 12 residues. CDR3 nucleotide sequence: TGCGCCAGCAGTGGGGGGTCAGATACGCGGTATTTT. Amino acid sequence: CASSGGSDTRYF.

With respect to this clonotype: The junction departs from germline at one end; a sequencing error may be responsible. The chain recombines TRBV11-2 with TRBJ2-2, with TRBD2 as a possible D gene (5 bases). CDR3 length equals 14 residues. The germline CDR1 and CDR2 sequences are SGHAT and FQNNGV. The CDR3 is CASSLDLLTGELFF. CDR3 nucleotides: TGTGCCAGCAGCTTAGATTTACTCACTGGGGAGCTATTTTTT.

The chain uses TRBV4-1 and TRBJ1-4; 9 bases match TRBD1. The CDR3 is made up of 16 amino acids. V was pared by 1 base and J by 13 bases, with 13 bases of the junction left unmatched. The germline V gene encodes CDR1 MGHRA and CDR2 YSYEKL. The CDR3, as DNA: TGCGCCAGCAGCCAAGGGCCAGGGACAGGGACACAAAGACTGTTTTTT. Protein product: CASSQGPGTGTQRLFF.